This passage covers 25 T cell receptor beta chains from one sample sequenced in a study of T cells in Graves' hyperthyroidism and ophthalmopathy. RNA transcripts provided the source from which TCR beta CDR3 regions were amplified. During a first-round RT-PCR of the TCR CDR3, the HTBI primer set was used. In TCRdb, the multiplex PCR reads were re-called with MiXCR into one record per CDR3 protein. The sample lists under 650,000 distinct CDR3 sequences, 15% to 20% occurring once. Sequenced input: blood. Receptor source: a woman aged 25 to 39 with Graves' hyperthyroidism.

This clonotype appeared many times. The chain joins TRBV3-1 to TRBJ2-5; D might be TRBD2 (5 bases). Germline values: CDR1 LGHDT, CDR2 YNNKEL (reference sequence). V was clipped by 4 bases and J by 5 bases, with 17 bases between them. CDR3 length: 15 residues. CDR3 bases: TGTGCCAGCAGCCCCGGGCAGGCGGGCAGGGAGACCCAGTACTTC. This gives the protein CASSPGQAGRETQYF.

This chain links TRBV11-2 with TRBJ1-2, with TRBD1 matching 11 bases. The CDR3 consists of 15 residues. Germline CDR1 reads SGHAT; CDR2 reads FQNNGV. V lost 6 bases and J lost 8; bases outside the gene matches: 11. CDR3 in amino acids: CASRSGTGGTRGYTF. Written as DNA, the CDR3 is TGTGCCAGCAGGTCCGGGACAGGGGGGACACGGGGCTACACCTTC. The entire variable domain, with the rest obtained from reference TRBV11-2 and TRBJ1-2, is as follows: EAGVAQSPRYKIIEKRQSVAFWCNPISGHATLYWYQQILGQGPKLLIQFQNNGVVDDSQLPKDRFSAERLKGVDSTLKIQPAKLEDSAVYLCASRSGTGGTRGYTFGSGTRLTVV.

This clonotype has at least ten counts. The chain joins TRBV5-6 to TRBJ1-2; 9 positions agree with TRBD1. Germline V CDR1 and CDR2: SGHDT, YYEEEE. The CDR3 is 16 residues long. V gave up 1 base and J gave up 5 bases; unmatched junction bases: 9. CDR3 DNA: TGTGCCAGCAGCTTGATGCAGGGACAGGGAGGGTATGGCTACACCTTC. Translated: CASSLMQGQGGYGYTF. The entire variable domain, with the rest obtained from reference TRBV5-6 and TRBJ1-2, is as follows: DAGVTQSPTHLIKTRGQQVTLRCSPKSGHDTVSWYQQALGQGPQFIFQYYEEEERQRGNFPDRFSGHQFPNYSSELNVNALLLGDSALYLCASSLMQGQGGYGYTFGSGTRLTVV.

This clonotype was seen a few times. The chain uses TRBV25-1 and TRBJ2-5; D possibly corresponds to TRBD1 (5 bases). The CDR3 extends over 13 amino acids. Trimming shortened V by 3 bases and J by 5 bases, and 10 bases separated the two germline ends. Germline V gene sequence: CDR1 MGHDK, CDR2 SYGVNS. CDR3 coding DNA: TGTGCCAGCAGTGACAGGGTCCGCGAGACCCAGTACTTC. This codes for CASSDRVRETQYF.

This clonotype has just a few counts. This chain joins TRBV29-1 and TRBJ2-3; 10 bases match TRBD2. The CDR3 totals 13 residues. Germline-derived CDR1 and CDR2 are SQVTM and ANQGSEA. J lost 5 bases, V lost 6 bases, and 5 bases had no gene match. Here the CDR3 reads CSVVSGRLDTQYF. The CDR3 bases are TGCAGCGTGGTTAGCGGGAGGTTAGATACGCAGTATTTT.

This chain connects TRBV3-1 to TRBJ2-7; 8 nucleotides agree with TRBD2. The trim removed 0 bases at V and 2 bases at J, leaving 9 bases unmatched. This CDR3 contains 17 residues. Germline V gene data show CDR1 as LGHDT and CDR2 as YNNKEL (reference sequence). CDR3 amino acids: CASSQDKAGRAPYEQYF. CDR3 nucleotide sequence: TGTGCCAGCAGCCAAGATAAGGCCGGGAGGGCCCCCTACGAGCAGTACTTC.

This clonotype was observed a few times. The CDR3 DNA reads as TGTGCCAGCAGCTGGACAGCCGCCTGGGGGGCGAAAAGCTATGGCTACACCTTC. This translates into CASSWTAAWGAKSYGYTF. This chain uses TRBV5-6 with TRBJ1-2, with D tentatively TRBD1 (6 bases). The germline CDR1 and CDR2 sequences are SGHDT and YYEEEE. The CDR3 consists of 18 residues. Trimming cost V 3 bases and J 4 bases, with 25 bases left between them. Together with reference TRBV5-6 and TRBJ1-2, the CDR3 gives the full variable domain: DAGVTQSPTHLIKTRGQQVTLRCSPKSGHDTVSWYQQALGQGPQFIFQYYEEEERQRGNFPDRFSGHQFPNYSSELNVNALLLGDSALYLCASSWTAAWGAKSYGYTFGSGTRLTVV.

The chain couples TRBV2 to TRBJ2-2; D is unclear. Germline lookup yields CDR1 SNHLY and CDR2 FYNNEI. V lost 8 bases, J lost 1 base, and 14 bases lay in between. The CDR3 loop spans 15 amino acids. Here the CDR3 DNA reads TGTGCCAGCGGCGGTGGGGTAATGAACACCGGGGAGCTGTTTTTT. Protein product: CASGGGVMNTGELFF.

There are many counts of this clonotype. J is TRBJ2-7 and V is TRBV7-2, with TRBD2 matching 7 bases. Per germline, CDR1 SGHTA and CDR2 FQGNSA. Unmatched junction bases numbered 6, after V lost 3 bases and J lost 4 bases. CDR3 length equals 14 residues. CDR3 loop: CASSFGLGSYEQYF. In DNA, the CDR3 is TGTGCCAGCAGCTTTGGACTAGGCTCGTACGAGCAGTACTTC.

This rearrangement joins TRBV19 to TRBJ2-5; D unclear. Germline CDR1 LNHDA, CDR2 SQIVND (reference sequence). The CDR3 is 14 amino acids. Trimming shortened V by 5 bases and J by 4 bases, and 14 bases separated the two germline ends. As DNA, the CDR3 is TGTGCCAGTAGTGACCCCCAGCGTGGAGAGACCCAGTACTTC. Translation gives CASSDPQRGETQYF.

V and J are TRBV19 and TRBJ1-5, with TRBD1 matching over 7 bases. V dropped 5 bases and J dropped 2; count of bases not matched to a gene: 9. The CDR3 sequence is 16 residues long. Germline CDR1 is LNHDA and CDR2 is SQIVND (reference sequence). The CDR3 coding sequence is TGTGCCAGTAGTCCCGGGACAGATCGGGGCAATCAGCCCCAGCATTTT. Translating it yields CASSPGTDRGNQPQHF.

The chain carries TRBV20-1 and TRBJ1-3; D remains ambiguous. CDR3 length: 13 residues. Per the germline V gene, CDR1 is DFQATT and CDR2 is SNEGSKA (reference sequence). Trimming took 3 bases from V and 0 from J, leaving 6 bases between them. CDR3 bases: TGCAGTGCTAGGAGGGCCTCTGGAAACACCATATATTTT. It yields the protein CSARRASGNTIYF.

This clonotype was counted between two and nine times. J is TRBJ2-1 and V is TRBV29-1; D is undetermined. CDR3 length: 12 residues. Deletions cut 1 base from V and 4 bases from J, with 5 bases between. Germline CDR1 reads SQVTM; CDR2 reads ANQGSEA. CDR3 sequence: CSVEVSYNEQFF. The CDR3 DNA reads TGCAGCGTTGAAGTGAGTTACAATGAGCAGTTCTTC.

This clonotype showed up many times. The chain uses TRBV7-2 and TRBJ1-2, with 7 bases identical to TRBD1. CDR1 and CDR2 (germline): SGHTA, FQGNSA. V gave up 2 bases and J gave up 2 bases; unmatched junction bases: 2. There are 14 residues in the CDR3. The CDR3 coding sequence is TGTGCCAGCAGCTTAAACAGGGGAAACTATGGCTACACCTTC. Translated: CASSLNRGNYGYTF. The whole variable domain, remainder taken from reference TRBV7-2 and TRBJ1-2, is GAGVSQSPSNKVTEKGKDVELRCDPISGHTALYWYRQSLGQGLEFLIYFQGNSAPDKSGLPSDRFSAERTGGSVSTLTIQRTQQEDSAVYLCASSLNRGNYGYTFGSGTRLTVV.

This clonotype was detected only a few times. The rearrangement joins TRBV7-3 to TRBJ2-1; 8 bases are a match to TRBD1. With V trimmed by 5 bases and J by 7 bases, 10 bases remained unmatched. The CDR3 extends over 15 amino acids. From germline, CDR1 is SGHTA and CDR2 FQGTGA. The CDR3 reads CASSRGQGIGNEQFF. The CDR3 nucleotides are TGTGCCAGCAGCCGTGGACAGGGTATCGGGAATGAGCAGTTCTTC.

This clonotype was detected a few times. V usage is TRBV9 and J usage is TRBJ2-3; D remains unclear. The CDR3 runs to 14 residues. Germline V gene sequence: CDR1 SGDLS, CDR2 YYNGEE. Deletions cut 4 bases from V and 0 bases from J, with 9 bases between. The CDR3 loop reads CASSSNPSTDTQYF. The CDR3 bases are TGTGCCAGCAGCTCTAACCCAAGCACAGATACGCAGTATTTT.

Concerning this clonotype itself: This may be a read error, as it is one base from a much larger clone. The gene calls are TRBV29-1 and TRBJ2-1; weak D call: TRBD2 (5 bases). There are 15 residues in the CDR3. V was clipped by 7 bases and J by 5 bases, with 21 bases between them. Looked up from germline, CDR1 is SQVTM and CDR2 is ANQGSEA. The CDR3 nucleotides read TGCAGCGCTTGGTCCCCGAGGTCCGGGGACAATGAGCAGTTCTTC. This codes for CSAWSPRSGDNEQFF.

About this clonotype: A clone one base away is much larger, so this may be a read error. The conserved closing phenylalanine or tryptophan is absent in this CDR3, likely reflecting a read error. The rearrangement uses TRBV2 and TRBJ2-5; TRBD2 matches 11 bases. CDR3 length: 15 residues. Germline lookup yields CDR1 SNHLY and CDR2 FYNNEI. J gave up 1 base and V 4 bases, and 2 bases lay outside the gene matches. CDR3 in DNA: TGTGCCAGCAGTGGACTAGCGGGGTCCCAAGAGACCCAGTACCTC. Protein sequence: CASSGLAGSQETQYL.

This clonotype was seen only a few times. The V and J genes are TRBV28 and TRBJ1-1; a weak D match, TRBD1 (6 bases). Trimming left V 4 bases short and J 2 bases short, with 11 bases between. The CDR3 is made up of 14 amino acids. The germline V gene encodes CDR1 MDHEN and CDR2 SYDVKM. The CDR3 sequence: CASSSSGENTEAFF. As DNA, the CDR3 is TGTGCCAGCAGTTCCTCAGGGGAAAACACTGAAGCTTTCTTT.

The genes are TRBV6-2 or TRBV6-3 and TRBJ2-5; D remains unclear. Trimming stripped 10 bases from V and 4 bases from J, with 16 bases between. This CDR3 has 13 amino acids. Germline V CDR1 and CDR2: MNHEY, SVGEGT. In DNA, the CDR3 is TGTGCCAACTCAGTTGGGGTCGGAGAGACCCAGTACTTC. Translated, it gives CANSVGVGETQYF.

This clonotype has only a few counts. V usage is TRBV28 and J usage is TRBJ2-1, with D possibly TRBD2 on 6 matching bases. CDR1 and CDR2 (germline): MDHEN, SYDVKM. This CDR3 spans 14 amino acids. Trimming stripped 11 bases from V and 0 bases from J, with 14 bases between. The CDR3 nucleotides read TGTGCCGCATACGGCGGGATCTCCTACAATGAGCAGTTCTTC. Its translation is CAAYGGISYNEQFF.

The rearrangement uses TRBV13 and TRBJ2-1; D is perhaps TRBD2 (6 bases). The germline CDR1 and CDR2 sequences are PRHDT and FYEKMQ (reference sequence). V lost 5 bases and J 0 bases, leaving 23 bases between the germline ends. This CDR3 is built from 19 residues. In nucleotides, the CDR3 is TGTGCCAGCAGCCCGAGGACTAAATTGAGCGGTCGCTCCTACAATGAGCAGTTCTTC. This codes for CASSPRTKLSGRSYNEQFF.

This chain uses TRBV4-1 with TRBJ2-1, with 13 bases matching TRBD2. Trimming cost V 4 bases and J 7 bases; bases outside gene matches: 10. This CDR3 spans 17 amino acids. Germline V gene data show CDR1 as MGHRA and CDR2 as YSYEKL. The CDR3 loop is CASSRLAGGIAGNEQFF. In DNA form, the CDR3 reads TGCGCCAGCAGCCGACTAGCGGGAGGCATTGCTGGTAATGAGCAGTTCTTC.

J is TRBJ1-2 and V is TRBV12-3 or TRBV12-4, with TRBD1 as a possible D gene (5 bases). This CDR3 is 12 amino acids long. Trimming removed 5 bases at V and 7 bases at J, with 11 bases between. As DNA, the CDR3 is TGTGCCAGCAGTCCATGGGGGGGTGGCTACACCTTC. It translates to CASSPWGGGYTF.

This clonotype has at least ten counts. J is TRBJ2-7 and V is TRBV28; D is possibly TRBD2 (5 bases). Trimming removed 3 bases from V and 0 bases from J, with 12 bases in between. The CDR3 runs to 15 residues. Germline lookup yields CDR1 MDHEN and CDR2 SYDVKM. The CDR3 nucleotides read TGTGCCAGCAGTTTTGAGGGCGCCGGCTCCTACGAGCAGTACTTC. Translating gives CASSFEGAGSYEQYF.